One sample yielded the 6 T cell receptor beta chains listed below, sequenced in a study of cytomegalovirus exposure and HLA in healthy donors. Amplification used 60 Vbeta primers and 13 Jbeta primers. Sequenced by immunoSEQ multiplex PCR; TCRdb stores in-frame clones only, minus some. The sample includes around 100,000 clones, 84% of them seen just once. Material: PBMCs. Receptors were obtained from a woman aged 18-29 years in good health and CMV-seronegative.

The J gene is TRBJ2-1, the V gene TRBV2; D ambiguous. V was cut by 1 base and J by 10 bases, with 14 bases left in between. This CDR3 has 14 residues. Germline values: CDR1 SNHLY, CDR2 FYNNEI. The chain's CDR3 is CASSEGLWALEQFF. DNA for the CDR3: TGTGCCAGCAGTGAAGGGTTATGGGCCTTAGAGCAGTTCTTC.

V and J are TRBV5-4 and TRBJ1-2, with 9 nucleotides matching TRBD1. The CDR3 has 16 residues. The ends lost 1 base at V and 0 bases at J; junction bases unmatched: 4. Germline assignment: CDR1 SGHNT and CDR2 YYREEE (reference sequence). CDR3 sequence reads: CASSLRGQGANYGYTF. The CDR3 DNA follows: TGTGCCAGCAGCTTGAGGGGACAGGGTGCTAACTATGGCTACACCTTC.

This clone was detected only once. V and J are TRBV11-2 and TRBJ1-1; D gene ambiguous. Between the trimmed V and J ends, which lost 5 bases and 0 bases, there was a span of 19 bases. Germline CDR1 is SGHAT and CDR2 is FQNNGV. The CDR3 is 17 amino acids. As DNA, the CDR3 is TGTGCCAGCAGCCTGCGGGGAATGGGAATGATGAACACTGAAGCTTTCTTT. As protein: CASSLRGMGMMNTEAFF.

This rearrangement joins TRBV11-2 to TRBJ2-2; perhaps TRBD2 as D (6 bases). Germline V gene sequence: CDR1 SGHAT, CDR2 FQNNGV. Trimming left V 4 bases short and J 2 bases short, with 14 bases between. CDR3 length equals 16 residues. As DNA, the CDR3 is TGTGCCAGCAGCTCTATTACGGGACTCAACACCGGGGAGCTGTTTTTT. It yields the protein CASSSITGLNTGELFF.

This clone has just a few counts. The gene calls are TRBV6-6 and TRBJ1-6; 7 bases align to TRBD1. After removal of 1 base from V and 6 bases from J, the junction contained 6 bases not matched to a gene. CDR1 is MNHNY, CDR2 SVGAGI, per germline (reference sequence). The CDR3 is made up of 16 amino acids. The DNA for the CDR3 is TGTGCCAGCAGTTACTTTCCGGCAGGGGGTAATTCACCCCTCCACTTT. As protein: CASSYFPAGGNSPLHF.

The V call is TRBV27, the J call TRBJ2-5; the match to TRBD1 covers 12 bases. Germline V gene data show CDR1 as MNHEY and CDR2 as SMNVEV (reference sequence). V was pared by 4 bases and J by 5 bases, with 5 bases of the junction left unmatched. The CDR3 covers 15 residues. CDR3 residues: CASSYGTGGRETQYF. DNA for the CDR3: TGTGCCAGCAGTTATGGGACAGGGGGCCGGGAGACCCAGTACTTC.